This TCR beta chain was captured in a study of T cell repertoires in cytomegalovirus infection. Study information: Matching HLA type, along with CMV infection, was indicated by public TCR beta signatures. Study results and limitations: Carriers of CMV and the relevant HLA type were discriminated by public TCR beta frequency.

TCRdb redid the calling of the reads with MiXCR, one entry per CDR3 protein. The table includes about 740,000 distinct CDR3 sequences, about 40% detected once. This clonotype appeared a few times. Its antigen is undetermined. The V and J ends lost 3 bases and 7 bases respectively, with 15 bases between them. Germline V CDR1 and CDR2: LGHDT, YNNKEL (reference sequence). The CDR3 extends over 14 amino acids. The chain couples TRBV3-1 to TRBJ1-1, with no clear D. Sequences were obtained from PBMCs. The sequence was collected from a human donor in good health (CMV status not recorded). Some clones in this sample may be carry-over from other donors' samples. Here the CDR3 DNA reads TGTGCCAGCAGCCACATAGGTCCGCAATTTGAAGCTTTCTTT. Its translation is CASSHIGPQFEAFF.